These T cell receptor beta chains were read from a single sample in a study of neurological immune-mediated disorders. One entry per CDR3 protein results from TCRdb running MiXCR on the 5' RACE reads. The sample holds about 50,000 distinct CDR3 sequences, about 9.3% seen once. The source material was PBMCs. The receptors shown here come from a man in his sixties or seventies with HTLV-1-associated myelopathy (HAM/TSP). Each CDR3 is given with its conserved first and last residue. The order of the fields is D gene, clone size, J gene, V gene, CDR3 protein, CDR3 DNA. The D gene is left open where the match is weak. Clone size is stated in some rows and not others, as once, few, many or a class when expanded.

NA | many | TRBJ2-1 | TRBV6-4 | CASSIQGGPYNEQFF | TGTGCCAGCAGTATACAGGGTGGCCCCTACAATGAGCAGTTCTTC
NA | NA | TRBJ2-1 | TRBV18 | CASSEYNEQFF | TGTGCCAGCTCGGAGTACAATGAGCAGTTCTTC
TRBD1 | many | TRBJ2-3 | TRBV7-2 | CASSLGGQGLADTQYF | TGTGCCAGCAGCTTAGGGGGACAGGGTTTGGCAGATACGCAGTATTTT
TRBD2 | many | TRBJ2-7 | TRBV20-1 | CAGGSDEQYF | TGCGCGGGGGGGAGCGACGAGCAGTACTTC
NA | many | TRBJ1-5 | TRBV7-9 | CASSLGRVKEPQHF | TGTGCCAGCAGCTTGGGCAGGGTGAAGGAGCCCCAGCATTTT
NA | many | TRBJ2-1 | TRBV12-3/TRBV12-4 | CASSLDNEQFF | TGTGCCAGCAGTTTGGACAATGAGCAGTTCTTC
NA | many | TRBJ1-6 | TRBV20-1 | CSARQISNSPLHF | TGCAGTGCTAGACAGATCTCTAATTCACCCCTCCACTTT
NA | few | TRBJ2-2 | TRBV20-1 | CSAPSRQTGELFF | TGCAGTGCTCCTTCTCGACAGACCGGGGAGCTGTTTTTT
TRBD2 | few | TRBJ2-5 | TRBV12-3/TRBV12-4 | CASSQGLAGGEETQYF | TGTGCCAGCAGTCAAGGACTAGCGGGGGGTGAGGAGACCCAGTACTTC
NA | many | TRBJ2-3 | TRBV7-2 | CASSPRTDTQYF | TGTGCCAGCAGCCCCCGTACAGATACGCAGTATTTT
TRBD1 | many | TRBJ1-6 | TRBV18 | CASSRDRYNSPLHF | TGTGCCAGCTCACGGGACAGATATAATTCACCCCTCCACTTT
NA | NA | TRBJ1-1 | TRBV7-2 | CASSLSLGNTEAFF | TGTGCCAGCAGCTTAAGTCTGGGGAACACTGAAGCTTTCTTT
NA | many | TRBJ2-7 | TRBV12-3/TRBV12-4 | CASSLSGLGYEQYF | TGTGCCAGCAGTTTGTCGGGACTGGGGTACGAGCAGTACTTC
TRBD2 | many | TRBJ2-7 | TRBV12-3/TRBV12-4 | CASSPRGLAAGGTGEQYF | TGTGCCAGCAGTCCTAGAGGGCTAGCGGCCGGAGGGACGGGGGAGCAGTACTTC
NA | many | TRBJ1-1 | TRBV4-1 | CASSQAAEAFF | TGCGCCAGCAGCCAAGCGGCTGAAGCTTTCTTT
TRBD2 | many | TRBJ2-7 | TRBV28 | CASTTSGLYEQYF | TGTGCCAGCACGACTAGCGGGCTCTACGAGCAGTACTTC
NA | many | TRBJ2-3 | TRBV14 | CASSQPGGYFGGGTDTQYF | TGTGCCAGCAGCCAACCTGGCGGCTACTTTGGGGGAGGCACAGATACGCAGTATTTT
TRBD2 | many | TRBJ2-7 | TRBV4-3 | CASSQDLAAYEQYF | TGCGCCAGCAGCCAAGACCTAGCGGCCTACGAGCAGTACTTC
NA | NA | TRBJ2-2 | TRBV7-8 | CARRARDFNTGELFF | TGTGCCAGAAGAGCCCGGGACTTTAACACCGGGGAGCTGTTTTTT
TRBD1 | many | TRBJ1-5 | TRBV6-1 | CASKTGFAHLQPQHF | TGTGCCAGCAAGACAGGGTTTGCGCACCTTCAGCCCCAGCATTTT
TRBD2 | many | TRBJ2-1 | TRBV19 | CASSQAGVANEQFF | TGTGCCAGTAGTCAAGCGGGAGTTGCGAATGAGCAGTTCTTC
NA | many | TRBJ2-1 | TRBV5-1 | CASSPQRSSYNEQFF | TGCGCCAGCAGCCCACAACGGAGCTCCTACAATGAGCAGTTCTTC
NA | many | TRBJ1-2 | TRBV27 | CASSLSGYGYTF | TGTGCCAGCAGTTTAAGTGGGTATGGCTACACCTTC
TRBD1 | many | TRBJ2-7 | TRBV27 | CASRKGTGDYEQYF | TGTGCCAGCAGGAAAGGGACAGGGGACTACGAGCAGTACTTC
NA | many | TRBJ2-3 | TRBV5-1 | CASSLGEGLTTDTQYF | TGCGCCAGCAGCTTGGGTGAGGGGCTTACCACAGATACGCAGTATTTT
NA | many | TRBJ2-1 | TRBV7-2 | CASSLGEGRDNEQFF | TGTGCCAGCAGCTTAGGCGAGGGCCGTGACAATGAGCAGTTCTTC
NA | many | TRBJ2-1 | TRBV18 | CASSPFVESYNEQFF | TGTGCCAGCTCACCATTCGTAGAGTCCTACAATGAGCAGTTCTTC
TRBD1 | many | TRBJ1-1 | TRBV4-1 | CASSQERTGRAFF | TGCGCCAGCAGCCAAGAAAGGACAGGGCGGGCTTTCTTT
NA | many | TRBJ2-4 | TRBV12-3/TRBV12-4 | CASTPPSDIQYF | TGTGCCAGCACCCCCCCAAGTGACATTCAGTACTTC
TRBD2 | many | TRBJ2-5 | TRBV6-2/TRBV6-3 | CASSQLAGVSETQYF | TGTGCCAGCAGTCAACTAGCGGGAGTTTCAGAGACCCAGTACTTC
TRBD2 | many | TRBJ2-1 | TRBV4-3 | CASSHLGEGLYNEQFF | TGCGCCAGCAGCCATCTGGGGGAGGGTTTATACAATGAGCAGTTCTTC
NA | many | TRBJ2-7 | TRBV7-2 | CASTLDSPYEQYF | TGTGCCAGCACCCTAGACTCTCCCTACGAGCAGTACTTC
NA | many | TRBJ2-5 | TRBV25-1 | CASRRGETQYF | TGTGCCAGCCGTAGAGGGGAGACCCAGTACTTC
TRBD2 | NA | TRBJ2-3 | TRBV6-6 | CASSPAGGADTQYF | TGTGCCAGCAGTCCAGCGGGAGGCGCAGATACGCAGTATTTT
TRBD1 | many | TRBJ1-1 | TRBV20-1 | CSARAGQAKAFF | TGCAGTGCTAGAGCTGGACAGGCGAAGGCTTTCTTT
NA | many | TRBJ1-1 | TRBV5-1 | CASSYDRPDSTVAFF | TGCGCCAGCAGCTACGACAGACCTGACTCCACGGTGGCTTTCTTT
NA | NA | TRBJ1-2 | TRBV10-2 | CAGYGGSNYGCTF | NA
TRBD1 | many | TRBJ1-3 | TRBV28 | CASRVQGVKHTIYF | TGTGCCAGCAGAGTCCAGGGGGTGAAACACACCATATATTTT
TRBD2 | many | TRBJ2-1 | TRBV6-2/TRBV6-3 | CASSYATSAYNEQFF | TGTGCCAGCAGTTATGCGACTAGCGCTTACAATGAGCAGTTCTTC
NA | NA | TRBJ2-7 | TRBV12-3/TRBV12-4 | CASSLARFVGVDEQYF | TGTGCCAGCAGTTTAGCGCGGTTTGTAGGGGTCGACGAGCAGTACTTC
NA | many | TRBJ2-7 | TRBV4-3 | CASSQEGYEQYF | TGCGCCAGCAGCCAAGAAGGTTATGAGCAGTACTTC
NA | NA | TRBJ2-1 | TRBV11-2 | CASSLDQGYNEQFF | TGTGCCAGCAGCCTAGACCAGGGCTACAATGAGCAGTTCTTC
NA | many | TRBJ2-3 | TRBV5-1 | CASCNIAGRTDTQYF | TGCGCCAGCTGTAATATTGCGGGAAGGACAGATACGCAGTATTTT
TRBD2 | many | TRBJ2-3 | TRBV15 | CATSPQGLAGADTQYF | TGTGCCACCAGCCCACAAGGACTAGCGGGAGCGGATACGCAGTATTTT
TRBD1 | NA | TRBJ1-1 | TRBV7-2 | CVSSRDRESEAYF | TGTGTCAGCAGCCGGGACAGGGAATCTGAAGCTTACTTT
NA | many | TRBJ2-1 | TRBV5-1 | CASSLGVQGGEQFF | TGCGCCAGCAGCTTGGGGGTGCAGGGGGGTGAGCAGTTCTTC
TRBD1 | NA | TRBJ2-1 | TRBV12-3/TRBV12-4 | CASTPWTGGAENEQFF | TGTGCCAGCACCCCATGGACAGGGGGCGCCGAGAATGAGCAGTTCTTC
NA | NA | TRBJ2-1 | TRBV20-1 | CSARDEIAVVYMDEQFF | TGCAGTGCTAGGGACGAGATCGCTGTAGTCTATATGGATGAGCAGTTCTTC
TRBD2 | many | TRBJ2-1 | TRBV5-5 | CASSQGLADYNEQFF | TGTGCCAGCAGCCAGGGACTAGCGGACTACAATGAGCAGTTCTTC
TRBD1 | many | TRBJ1-5 | TRBV28 | CASGEQGLRPQHF | TGTGCCAGCGGGGAACAGGGGCTACGGCCCCAGCATTTT
NA | many | TRBJ2-4 | TRBV9 | CASSVESGGHIQYF | TGTGCCAGCAGCGTAGAATCAGGAGGGCACATTCAGTACTTC
NA | many | TRBJ2-7 | TRBV18 | CARSPTGFEQYF | TGTGCCAGGTCACCAACAGGGTTCGAGCAGTACTTC
TRBD2 | many | TRBJ2-1 | TRBV10-3 | CAVSLGTSNEQFF | TGTGCCGTCTCGTTAGGGACTAGTAATGAGCAGTTCTTC
NA | NA | TRBJ2-1 | TRBV21-1 | CASSNILLYLQNGGDEQFF | TGTGCCAGCAGCAACATCCTGCTGTACCTTCAAAATGGGGGGGATGAGCAGTTCTTC